The 24 T cell receptor beta chains presented below share a single source sample, sequenced in a study of shared clonotypes between healthy human individuals. Measured with immunoSEQ multiplex PCR; TCRdb has only the in-frame clones, and not every one. The sample carries 550,000 to 850,000 clones, around 67% recorded once. Specimen: memory CD4+ T cells sorted from blood. Subset indicated: CD45RA-negative fraction. The source of these receptors is a woman younger than 45 in good health.

The chain combines TRBV2 with TRBJ2-7; 8 nucleotides agree with TRBD2. Germline CDR1 and CDR2: SNHLY and FYNNEI. The CDR3 runs 14 residues. Germline trimming cut 7 bases from V and 2 bases from J; bases unmatched to any gene: 7. CDR3 nucleotide sequence: TGTGCCAGCATGGTCCGACTAGCGACCTACGAGCAGTACTTC. As protein: CASMVRLATYEQYF.

This clone was seen a few times. The chain recombines TRBV19 with TRBJ1-2; D may be TRBD1 (5 bases). CDR1 is LNHDA and CDR2 is SQIVND in the germline V gene (reference sequence). Trimming pared 7 bases from V and 8 bases from J, leaving 23 bases between. The CDR3 totals 15 residues. CDR3: CASTANGAAQGGYTF. The CDR3, as DNA: TGTGCCAGTACCGCTAACGGGGCGGCGCAGGGAGGCTACACCTTC.

The gene calls are TRBV5-1 and TRBJ1-1; 7 positions agree with TRBD1. This CDR3 has 15 amino acids. V dropped 0 bases and J dropped 4; count of bases not matched to a gene: 6. CDR1 is SGHRS and CDR2 is YFSETQ in the germline V gene. The CDR3 sequence: CASSLGDSSITEAFF. The CDR3 region has the DNA TGCGCCAGCAGCTTGGGGGACAGTTCGATCACTGAAGCTTTCTTT. Full variable domain (rest looked up from reference TRBV5-1 and TRBJ1-1): KAGVTQTPRYLIKTRGQQVTLSCSPISGHRSVSWYQQTPGQGLQFLFEYFSETQRNKGNFPGRFSGRQFSNSRSEMNVSTLELGDSALYLCASSLGDSSITEAFFGQGTRLTVV.

The chain uses TRBV25-1 and TRBJ2-1; TRBD1 agrees at 8 bases. The CDR3 contains 15 residues. With 5 bases clipped from V and 6 bases from J, the junction kept 9 bases outside the gene matches. Germline assignment: CDR1 MGHDK and CDR2 SYGVNS. CDR3 DNA: TGTGCCAGCAGTAGACTGGGACAGGCGGTCAATGAGCAGTTCTTC. This translates into CASSRLGQAVNEQFF. The entire variable domain, with the rest obtained from reference TRBV25-1 and TRBJ2-1, is as follows: EADIYQTPRYLVIGTGKKITLECSQTMGHDKMYWYQQDPGMELHLIHYSYGVNSTEKGDLSSESTVSRIRTEHFPLTLESARPSHTSQYLCASSRLGQAVNEQFFGPGTRLTVL.

This chain joins TRBV18 and TRBJ2-2; weak D call: TRBD2 (5 bases). V lost 8 bases and J 2 bases, leaving 12 bases between the germline ends. The CDR3 has 14 amino acids. Germline V gene data show CDR1 as KGHSH and CDR2 as LQKENI. The CDR3 loop is CASLGAVNTGELFF. CDR3 sequence (DNA): TGTGCCAGCCTAGGAGCGGTTAACACCGGGGAGCTGTTTTTT.

This chain links TRBV28 with TRBJ2-2; unclear D gene. Germline values: CDR1 MDHEN, CDR2 SYDVKM. This CDR3 is built from 11 residues. The germline V and J ends were trimmed by 5 bases and 7 bases, with 5 bases remaining between them. CDR3 amino acids: CASSGYGELFF. The DNA of the CDR3 is TGTGCCAGCAGTGGGTACGGGGAGCTGTTTTTT.

This clone was seen at least ten times. The V and J genes are TRBV28 and TRBJ1-2; no definite D call. Germline V gene sequence: CDR1 MDHEN, CDR2 SYDVKM. V shed 5 bases and J shed 7 bases, with 14 bases lying between them. This CDR3 has 13 amino acids. CDR3 DNA: TGTGCCAGCAGTATACACATGGCGGCTGGCTACACCTTC. Translating it yields CASSIHMAAGYTF.

The chain carries TRBV5-1 and TRBJ1-2, with a possible D match to TRBD1 (6 bases). The CDR3 contains 15 residues. V lost 3 bases to trimming and J lost 4 bases, with 16 bases between them. Germline V gene lookup returns CDR1 SGHRS and CDR2 YFSETQ. The CDR3 coding sequence is TGCGCCAGCAGCTCGGGCAGGACAGTGACCTATGGCTACACCTTC. As protein: CASSSGRTVTYGYTF.

The chain has TRBV5-1 and TRBJ2-1; 10 bases are a match to TRBD2. Germline V gene lookup returns CDR1 SGHRS and CDR2 YFSETQ. With V trimmed by 7 bases and J by 9 bases, 10 bases remained unmatched. CDR3 length: 14 amino acids. CDR3 in DNA: TGCGCCAGCGGCGAAAGCGGGAGGGCTTTTGAGCAGTTCTTC. Its protein is CASGESGRAFEQFF. The entire variable domain, with the rest obtained from reference TRBV5-1 and TRBJ2-1, is as follows: KAGVTQTPRYLIKTRGQQVTLSCSPISGHRSVSWYQQTPGQGLQFLFEYFSETQRNKGNFPGRFSGRQFSNSRSEMNVSTLELGDSALYLCASGESGRAFEQFFGPGTRLTVL.

This clone appeared a few times. This chain links TRBV28 with TRBJ1-3; maybe TRBD1 (5 bases). This CDR3 spans 16 amino acids. Germline assignment: CDR1 MDHEN and CDR2 SYDVKM. V was clipped by 3 bases and J by 3 bases, with 15 bases between them. The CDR3 DNA follows: TGTGCCAGCAGTTTGGAGGGGAGCTTCTTTGGAAACACCATATATTTT. Its translation: CASSLEGSFFGNTIYF.

This chain connects TRBV28 to TRBJ1-2, with TRBD1 matching 8 bases. The V gene's germline CDR1 is MDHEN and CDR2 SYDVKM. This CDR3 comprises 13 residues. The V segment lost 3 bases and the J segment 8 bases; nucleotides outside the gene matches: 5. This chain's CDR3 is CASSFRTGWGYTF. CDR3 bases: TGTGCCAGCAGTTTTCGGACAGGGTGGGGCTACACCTTC.

The genes are TRBV7-9 and TRBJ2-2, with a weak D call TRBD2 (6 bases). The CDR3 contains 14 residues. Per germline, CDR1 SEHNR and CDR2 FQNEAQ (reference sequence). Trimming removed 2 bases from V and 5 bases from J, with 9 bases in between. The CDR3 region is CASSLSSGTGELFF. The CDR3, as DNA: TGTGCCAGCAGCTTATCCAGCGGGACCGGGGAGCTGTTTTTT.

The rearrangement uses TRBV28 and TRBJ1-1; D remains ambiguous. The germline V gene encodes CDR1 MDHEN and CDR2 SYDVKM. CDR3 length equals 15 residues. With 8 bases removed from V and 1 base from J, the gap between germline ends came to 17 bases. CDR3 amino acids: CASSPAWEQNTEAFF. For the CDR3, the DNA is TGTGCCAGCTCCCCCGCGTGGGAGCAGAACACTGAAGCTTTCTTT.

This chain connects TRBV6-5 to TRBJ2-7; no definite D call. CDR1 is MNHEY, CDR2 SVGAGI, per germline. Trimming pared 8 bases from V and 0 bases from J, leaving 8 bases between. The CDR3 is made up of 12 amino acids. The CDR3 DNA follows: TGTGCCAGCTCAAGGGACTCCTACGAGCAGTACTTC. It specifies CASSRDSYEQYF.

The rearrangement links TRBV19 to TRBJ1-2; a weak D match, TRBD1 (6 bases). The CDR3 contains 13 residues. Trimming shortened V by 4 bases and J by 2 bases, and 8 bases separated the two germline ends. Per germline, CDR1 LNHDA and CDR2 SQIVND (reference sequence). This CDR3 is CASSRDKNYGYTF. The DNA for the CDR3 is TGTGCCAGTAGTAGGGACAAGAACTATGGCTACACCTTC.

This clone came up once. This CDR3 reads CASSGAGTGVGEQYF. The DNA for the CDR3 is TGTGCCAGCAGCGGCGCCGGGACAGGGGTCGGCGAGCAGTACTTC. This rearrangement joins TRBV9 to TRBJ2-7; TRBD1 matches 10 bases. In germline, CDR1 is SGDLS, CDR2 YYNGEE. This CDR3 is built from 15 residues. Losses at the gene ends were 3 bases for V and 6 bases for J; bases not matched to a gene: 9.

The chain links TRBV5-1 to TRBJ2-2; 8 bases map to TRBD1. The length of the CDR3 is 16 residues. Trimming cost V 4 bases and J 0 bases; bases outside gene matches: 5. Germline CDR1 is SGHRS and CDR2 is YFSETQ. The CDR3 region is CASSGWGQANTGELFF. The CDR3 DNA sequence: TGCGCCAGCAGCGGATGGGGACAGGCGAACACCGGGGAGCTGTTTTTT.

Concerning this clone itself: The same CDR3 can be traced to other DNA sequences in this sample. The CDR3 bases are TGTGCCAGTAGTCCAGACTCGAACTATGGCTACACCTTC. It is translated as CASSPDSNYGYTF. The chain uses TRBV19 and TRBJ1-2, with unresolved D. The CDR3 extends over 13 amino acids. Trimming stripped 5 bases from V and 2 bases from J, with 9 bases between. Germline CDR1 and CDR2: LNHDA and SQIVND (reference sequence).

V usage is TRBV2 and J usage is TRBJ2-7; 11 bases align to TRBD1. The CDR3 totals 14 residues. The J segment lost 3 bases and the V segment lost 7 bases, leaving 5 bases of the junction unmatched. Germline CDR1 and CDR2: SNHLY and FYNNEI. CDR3 coding DNA: TGTGCCAGCAAAAGGGACAGGGGGGGCTACGAGCAGTACTTC. Translating it yields CASKRDRGGYEQYF.

This clone was counted at least ten times. V is TRBV11-2 and J is TRBJ2-1, with 10 bases aligning to TRBD2. This CDR3 comprises 15 residues. Germline values: CDR1 SGHAT, CDR2 FQNNGV. J gave up 8 bases and V 6 bases, and 10 bases lay outside the gene matches. The CDR3 bases are TGTGCCAGCAGTAATGTAGCGGGAGGAGAGGATGAGCAGTTCTTC. As protein: CASSNVAGGEDEQFF.

The sample holds a few counts of this clone. The chain links TRBV6-1 to TRBJ2-7; a weak D match, TRBD1 (6 bases). The CDR3 consists of 13 residues. The germline gives CDR1 MNHNS, CDR2 SASEGT. The V end lost 6 bases, the J end lost 7 bases, and 16 bases lay between the germline ends. This CDR3 reads CASSDGQTGEQYF. The CDR3 bases are TGTGCCAGCAGCGACGGACAGACGGGTGAGCAGTACTTC.

J is TRBJ1-2 and V is TRBV20-1; D is undetermined. CDR1 and CDR2 from the germline V gene are DFQATT and SNEGSKA (reference sequence). V was shortened by 4 bases and J by 7 bases, with 7 bases between the two germline ends. The CDR3 contains 10 residues. The CDR3 is CSATDGGYTF. CDR3 bases: TGCAGTGCTACGGACGGTGGCTACACCTTC.

This chain connects TRBV28 to TRBJ1-2; D is perhaps TRBD1 (6 bases). In germline, CDR1 is MDHEN, CDR2 SYDVKM. V was trimmed by 2 bases and J by 4 bases, leaving 8 bases between them. The CDR3 is 13 amino acids. The CDR3 bases are TGTGCCAGCAGTTTAGCAGGGGTCTATGGCTACACCTTC. This gives the protein CASSLAGVYGYTF.

J is TRBJ2-7 and V is TRBV11-3, with 13 nucleotides matching TRBD2. The CDR3 sequence is 15 residues long. The V segment lost 5 bases and the J segment 6 bases; nucleotides outside the gene matches: 7. From germline, CDR1 is SGHNT and CDR2 YENEEA. The CDR3 sequence: CASSPGTSGIGEQYF. The CDR3 DNA reads as TGTGCCAGCAGCCCAGGGACTAGCGGGATAGGCGAGCAGTACTTC.